This TCR beta chain comes out of a study of OX40 agonist ivuxolimab in advanced cancers. For the study at large: Three dose-escalation patients had partial responses: one with hepatocellular carcinoma and two with cutaneous melanoma.

Study-wide results and caveats: With doses of 0.1 to 3.0 mg/kg, CD4+ and CD8+ blood T cells had undergone clonal expansion by week 6. Specificity for antigen went undetermined in the expanded peripheral T cells.

The CDR3 extends over 15 amino acids. Per the germline V gene, CDR1 is SGHTA and CDR2 is FQGNSA. Germline trimming cut 6 bases from V and 9 bases from J; bases unmatched to any gene: 10. Clones were read by immunoSEQ multiplex PCR, and TCRdb kept only the in-frame ones, dropping some. The sample shows about 93,000 clones, around 92% of them seen only once. Notes on this clone: Antigen: not known.

J is TRBJ2-1 and V is TRBV7-2; 11 nucleotides agree with TRBD2. This receptor was taken from an adult with an advanced solid tumor such as melanoma, head and neck, liver or kidney cancer. The source was CD4+ or CD8+ T cells sorted from blood, collected in a trial of the OX40 agonist ivuxolimab. Written as DNA, the CDR3 is TGTGCCAGCAGTTCAACTAGCGGGAGATCCGGTGAGCAGTTCTTC. Residues: CASSSTSGRSGEQFF. Based on the CDR3 plus reference TRBV7-2 and TRBJ2-1, the full variable domain is GAGVSQSPSNKVTEKGKDVELRCDPISGHTALYWYRQSLGQGLEFLIYFQGNSAPDKSGLPSDRFSAERTGGSVSTLTIQRTQQEDSAVYLCASSSTSGRSGEQFFGPGTRLTVL.